This TCR beta chain was captured by sequencing in a study of blood T cell repertoires in COVID-19. Study-level background: Specimens from acute and convalescent COVID-19 originated in the United States, Italy and Spain. The analysed material was cDNA or gDNA that came from T cells, B-cell-depleted T cells, or PBMCs.

Original analysis: Reference gene primers were amplified, and this amplification served to estimate nucleated cell counts. The method was immunoSEQ multiplex PCR; TCRdb's version includes in-frame clones alone and lacks a portion of them. V and J calls plus clone size are reproduced from that table; the DNA served to infer D and trimming. The sample records around 94,000 clones, approximately 84% being singletons. V lost 6 bases and J lost 5; bases outside the gene matches: 4. From germline, CDR1 is MNHEY and CDR2 SVGAGI. The CDR3 is 15 amino acids. The genes are TRBV6-5 and TRBJ2-2, with TRBD1 identical over 12 bases. The TCR was taken from a man aged 35 to 55 with active or convalescent COVID-19. The sample was peripheral blood. The CDR3 loop reads CASRGTGGLTGELFF. CDR3 nucleotides: TGTGCCAGCAGGGGGACAGGGGGCTTGACCGGGGAGCTGTTTTTT.